The entry below describes one TCR beta chain. The data were taken from a study of blood T cell repertoires in COVID-19. Turning to the study itself: The origin of the acute and convalescent COVID-19 samples was the United States, Italy and Spain.

The CDR3 runs 13 residues. The germline V gene has CDR1 LGHDT and CDR2 YNNKEL (reference sequence). V was pared by 10 bases and J by 1 base, with 5 bases of the junction left unmatched. Seattle's enrolled individuals joined amid active infection and were then monitored longitudinally. Methods used by the authors: How many nucleated cells were present was estimated from reference gene primer amplification. Repertoires were generated with immunoSEQ multiplex PCR, while TCRdb's copy carries only in-frame clones and drops some. The D gene and trimming were derived from the DNA, and the V and J assignments and clone size from that table. The table records about 240,000 clones, approximately 85% of them present only once.

The sample was peripheral blood. V usage is TRBV3-1 (or the pseudogene TRBV3-2) and J usage is TRBJ1-1; the match to TRBD1 covers 8 bases. This TCR derives from a woman of 80 years or more with COVID-19, enrolled during active disease. CDR3: CATTTGANTEAFF. The CDR3 region has the DNA TGTGCCACTACGACAGGGGCGAACACTGAAGCTTTCTTT.